This is a list of T cell receptor beta chains from one sample in a study of beta chain features in type 1 diabetes. The repertoire was sequenced with immunoSEQ multiplex PCR; TCRdb's copy has only in-frame clones and lacks some. The data contain some 300,000 clones, approximately 8% of them singletons. Specimen: central memory CD4+ T cells from blood. Source of these receptors: a woman aged 18-29 years in good health. CDR3s include the opening cysteine and the closing phenylalanine or tryptophan.

j_call,v_call,cdr3_aa
TRBJ1-2,TRBV7-2,CASSFSGSNYGYTF
TRBJ1-2,TRBV1,CTSSQEAGTGNYGYTF
TRBJ1-5,TRBV15,CATSLGVEQPQHF
TRBJ2-1,TRBV11-2,CASSLGASAGNEQFF
TRBJ2-1,TRBV4-3,CASSRLGTSGTQEQFF
TRBJ2-3,TRBV18,CASSPRTDTQYF
TRBJ2-5,TRBV7-2,CASSLFRLAGLYQETQYF
TRBJ2-5,TRBV29-1,CSVPTGDSETQYF
TRBJ2-1,TRBV29-1,CSAPSVVAGRMGQFF
TRBJ2-3,TRBV27,CASRAGGTDTQYF
TRBJ1-6,TRBV28,CASTNTARNSPLHF
TRBJ2-4,TRBV2,CASSEAGGEAKNIQYF
TRBJ2-2,TRBV28,CASIRSTGELFF
TRBJ2-5,TRBV10-2,CASSGSSGDQETQYF
TRBJ1-2,TRBV29-1,CSVLRDREGNGYTF
TRBJ2-3,TRBV11-3,CASSSPPTDTQYF
TRBJ1-1,TRBV10-3,CAISEQFAKAFF
TRBJ2-1,TRBV28,CASTPGGNSYNEQFF
TRBJ1-2,TRBV21-1,CASSKIGAGAAYGYTF
TRBJ1-2,TRBV14,CASSQQTGNYGYTF
TRBJ2-1,TRBV4-2,CASSQEAGRSGGSYNEQFF
TRBJ2-1,TRBV15,CATSRLLSGRASYNEQFF
TRBJ2-7,TRBV7-2,CASSFGLAGVYEQYF
TRBJ2-3,TRBV4-2,CASSQETSRADTQYF
TRBJ2-7,TRBV18,CASSDLFFEQYF
-,TRBV18,CASSIRDRNEQYF
TRBJ1-5,TRBV9,CASSFGGGQPQHF
TRBJ2-1,TRBV18,CASSTGRSSYNEQFF
TRBJ1-4,TRBV2,CASRRGSYYEKLFF
TRBJ2-1,TRBV29-1,CSVLWGTSGAFF
TRBJ2-7,TRBV28,CATQGSLYEQYF
TRBJ2-1,TRBV29-1,CSVAGLAGGRARNEQFF
TRBJ2-5,TRBV27,CASRVLGARETQYF
TRBJ2-5,TRBV7-6,CASSFFSSGGAETQYF
TRBJ2-3,TRBV2,CASSEELGQDTQYF
TRBJ2-1,TRBV6-6,CASASKTVYNEQFF
TRBJ2-5,TRBV11-3,CASSFAGGRETQYF
TRBJ1-1,TRBV9,CASNRLLNTEAFF
TRBJ1-5,TRBV7-2,CASSLVFGDQPQHF
TRBJ1-5,TRBV5-6,CASSALQGVEQPQHF
TRBJ2-3,TRBV11-2,CASSSERTSTDTQYF